The 2 T cell receptor beta chains below were found in one sample sequenced in a study of blood T cell repertoires in COVID-19. Libraries were prepared by immunoSEQ multiplex PCR; TCRdb keeps only in-frame clonotypes and omits some of them. The sample includes some 260,000 clones, about four fifths of them seen just once. The sequenced material came from peripheral blood. All receptors derive from a woman younger than 35 with acute or convalescent COVID-19.

This sequence joins TRBV5-1 and TRBJ1-4; 8 bases agree with TRBD1. Trimming cost V 4 bases and J 8 bases; bases outside gene matches: 7. This CDR3 region has 14 residues. CDR1 and CDR2 (germline): SGHRS, YFSETQ. The CDR3 sequence: CASSPYGQGEKLFF. The CDR3, as DNA: TGCGCCAGCAGCCCATACGGACAGGGAGAAAAACTGTTTTTT.

The rearrangement uses TRBV6-6 and TRBJ1-3; D might be TRBD1 (5 bases). Germline V gene sequence: CDR1 MNHNY, CDR2 SVGAGI (reference sequence). V lost 9 bases to trimming and J lost 4 bases, with 16 bases between them. The CDR3 has 14 amino acids. The CDR3 here is CASGAGGMGNTIYF. The CDR3 DNA sequence: TGTGCCAGTGGGGCCGGGGGGATGGGAAACACCATATATTTT.